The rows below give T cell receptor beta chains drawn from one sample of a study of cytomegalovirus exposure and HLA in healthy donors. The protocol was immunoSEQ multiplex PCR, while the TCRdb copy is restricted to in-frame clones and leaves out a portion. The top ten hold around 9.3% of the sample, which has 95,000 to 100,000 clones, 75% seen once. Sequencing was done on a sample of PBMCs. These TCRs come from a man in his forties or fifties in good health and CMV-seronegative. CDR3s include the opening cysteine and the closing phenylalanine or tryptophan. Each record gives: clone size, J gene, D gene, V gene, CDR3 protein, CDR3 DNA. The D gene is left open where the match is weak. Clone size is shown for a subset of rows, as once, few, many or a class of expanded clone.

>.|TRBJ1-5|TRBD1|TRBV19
CASSIQGAGQPQHF
TGTGCCAGTAGTATACAGGGGGCAGGGCAGCCCCAGCATTTT
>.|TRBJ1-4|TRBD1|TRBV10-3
CAISASHQGGEKLFF
TGTGCCATCAGTGCATCGCACCAGGGGGGTGAAAAACTGTTTTTT
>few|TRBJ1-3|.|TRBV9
CASSVDIVGNTIYF
TGTGCCAGCAGCGTAGATATTGTGGGAAACACCATATATTTT
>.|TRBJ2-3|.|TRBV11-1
CASSRRGTIDTQYF
TGTGCCAGCAGCCGAAGAGGGACAATAGATACGCAGTATTTT
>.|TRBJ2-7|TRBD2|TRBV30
CAWRRASGRGGSYEQYF
TGTGCCTGGAGGAGGGCTAGCGGGAGGGGTGGATCCTACGAGCAGTACTTC
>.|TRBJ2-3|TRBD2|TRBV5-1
CASSPLGGGAVDTQYF
TGCGCCAGCAGCCCACTCGGCGGGGGGGCCGTAGATACGCAGTATTTT
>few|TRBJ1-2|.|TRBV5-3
CARSLEVAGYYGYTF
TGTGCCAGAAGCTTGGAAGTAGCCGGGTACTATGGCTACACCTTC
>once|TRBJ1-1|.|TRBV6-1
CAISRGKSTEAFF
TGTGCCATCTCAAGGGGAAAATCTACTGAAGCTTTCTTT
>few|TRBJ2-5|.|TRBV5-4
CASSSTGQETQYF
TGTGCCAGCAGCTCCACAGGTCAAGAGACCCAGTACTTC
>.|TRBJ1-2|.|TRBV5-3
CARSSRGPYGYTF
TGTGCCAGAAGCTCGCGGGGTCCCTATGGCTACACCTTC
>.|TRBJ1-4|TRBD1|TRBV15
CATSKPGQANEKLFF
TGTGCCACCAGCAAACCGGGACAGGCTAATGAAAAACTGTTTTTT
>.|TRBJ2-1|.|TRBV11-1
CASSLVRGPTSEQFF
TGTGCCAGCAGCCTGGTGCGAGGCCCTACTAGCGAGCAGTTCTTC
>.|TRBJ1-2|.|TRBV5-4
CASSPSGFQGYTF
TGTGCCAGCAGCCCTTCCGGGTTTCAGGGCTACACCTTC
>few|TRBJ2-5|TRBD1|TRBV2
CASRPGQSAGTQYF
TGTGCCAGCAGGCCGGGACAGAGTGCGGGGACCCAGTACTTC
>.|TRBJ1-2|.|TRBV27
CASSSRRAGDGYTF
TGTGCCAGCAGCTCCCGAAGGGCCGGGGATGGCTACACCTTC
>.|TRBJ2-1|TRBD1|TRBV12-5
CASASHRGSSYNEQFF
TGTGCTAGTGCCTCGCACAGGGGTAGCTCCTACAATGAGCAGTTCTTC
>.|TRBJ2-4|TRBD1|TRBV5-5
CASSAQGHGNIQYF
TGTGCCAGCAGCGCACAGGGGCATGGGAACATTCAGTACTTC
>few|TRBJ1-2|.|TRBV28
CASSSRGVSGDYGYTF
TGTGCCAGCAGTTCGCGAGGTGTTTCGGGTGACTATGGCTACACCTTC
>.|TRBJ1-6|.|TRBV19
CASSIDENSPLHF
TGTGCCAGTAGTATAGATGAGAATTCACCCCTCCACTTT
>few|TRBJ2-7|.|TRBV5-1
CASSLEPGRSYEQYF
TGCGCCAGCAGCTTGGAACCAGGGCGCTCCTACGAGCAGTACTTC
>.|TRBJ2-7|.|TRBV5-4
CASSDLYEQYF
TGTGCCAGCAGCGACTTGTACGAGCAGTACTTC
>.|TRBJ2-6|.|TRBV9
CASSSGLGANVLTF
TGTGCCAGCAGCTCGGGACTTGGGGCCAACGTCCTGACTTTC
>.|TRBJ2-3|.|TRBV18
CASSPGGTTTDTQYF
TGTGCCAGCTCACCCGGCGGCACCACCACAGATACGCAGTATTTT
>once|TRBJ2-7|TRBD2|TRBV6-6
CASSSHSGRSAEQYF
TGTGCCAGCAGTTCCCACAGCGGGAGATCCGCCGAGCAGTACTTC
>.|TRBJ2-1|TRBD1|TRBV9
CASSVAGTGISEQFF
TGTGCCAGCAGCGTAGCTGGGACAGGGATCAGTGAGCAGTTCTTC
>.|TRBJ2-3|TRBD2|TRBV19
CALGLAAWDTQYF
TGTGCTCTGGGGCTAGCGGCCTGGGATACGCAGTATTTT
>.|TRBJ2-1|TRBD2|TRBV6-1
CASSERGLVIGIRQFF
TGTGCCAGCAGTGAAAGGGGACTAGTCATTGGGATTAGGCAGTTCTTC
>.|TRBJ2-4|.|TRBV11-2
CASRNPGVENIQYF
TGTGCCAGCCGCAATCCGGGGGTAGAGAACATTCAGTACTTC
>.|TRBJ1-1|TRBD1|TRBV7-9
CASSLGRGMGNTEAFF
TGTGCCAGCAGCTTAGGCAGGGGGATGGGGAACACTGAAGCTTTCTTT
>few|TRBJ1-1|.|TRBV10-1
CASSETTRETEAFF
TGCGCCAGCAGTGAGACCACACGGGAGACTGAAGCTTTCTTT
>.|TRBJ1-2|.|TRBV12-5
CASGSPGEGYTF
TGTGCTAGTGGATCGCCAGGGGAAGGCTACACCTTC
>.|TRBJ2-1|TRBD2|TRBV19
CASRERGGINNEQFF
TGTGCCAGTAGAGAGCGGGGGGGCATCAACAATGAGCAGTTCTTC
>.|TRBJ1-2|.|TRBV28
CASRNTAGYGYTF
TGTGCCAGCAGAAACACCGCTGGTTATGGCTACACCTTC
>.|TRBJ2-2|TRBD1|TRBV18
CASSATGTNTGELFF
TGTGCCAGCTCAGCGACAGGGACCAACACCGGGGAGCTGTTTTTT
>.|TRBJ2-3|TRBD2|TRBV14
CASSQGAGLAASTDTQYF
TGTGCCAGCAGCCAAGGAGCGGGACTAGCGGCTAGCACAGATACGCAGTATTTT
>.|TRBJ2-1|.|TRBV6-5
CASSYRVTDSNEQFF
TGTGCCAGCAGTTACCGAGTTACAGACAGTAATGAGCAGTTCTTC
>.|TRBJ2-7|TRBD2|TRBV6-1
CASDSGVYEQYF
TGTGCCAGCGATAGCGGGGTCTACGAGCAGTACTTC
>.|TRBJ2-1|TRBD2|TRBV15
CATSRVFGLAGVDNEQFF
TGTGCCACCAGCAGAGTGTTCGGACTAGCGGGAGTGGACAATGAGCAGTTCTTC
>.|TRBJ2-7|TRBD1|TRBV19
CASTRGTGIYEQYF
TGTGCCAGTACCCGGGGGACAGGGATATACGAGCAGTACTTC
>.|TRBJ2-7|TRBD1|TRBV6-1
CASSLQGKMGEQYF
TGTGCCAGCAGTTTACAGGGGAAAATGGGGGAGCAGTACTTC